A selection of T cell receptor beta chains follows, all from one sample in a study of identifying expanded T cells in peripheral blood. Repertoires were generated with immunoSEQ multiplex PCR, while TCRdb's copy carries only in-frame clones and drops some. The data hold tens of thousands of clones, with around 87% observed a single time. The sequenced sample was blood. These receptors were taken from a person aged 18-70 years in good health. The CDR3 runs from the conserved cysteine through the conserved F or W. A D gene is named only where the DNA matches it firmly.

d_call j_call v_call cdr3_aa cdr3_nt
- TRBJ1-2 TRBV30 CAWTGGASFYGYTF TGTGCCTGGACCGGGGGGGCCTCCTTCTATGGCTACACCTTC
- TRBJ1-3 TRBV30 CAWSVERSGNTIYF TGTGCCTGGAGTGTTGAGCGCTCTGGAAACACCATATATTTT
TRBD1 TRBJ2-5 TRBV5-1 CASSPGQGAYGETQYF TGCGCCAGCTCCCCGGGACAGGGGGCGTATGGGGAGACCCAGTACTTC
TRBD1 TRBJ1-1 TRBV7-8 CASSPSGTVNTEAFF TGTGCCAGCAGCCCGTCCGGGACAGTGAACACTGAAGCTTTCTTT
TRBD1 TRBJ2-2 TRBV5-1 CASSLAQGVGELFF TGCGCCAGCAGCTTAGCGCAGGGGGTCGGGGAGCTGTTTTTT
- TRBJ2-7 TRBV4-3 CASSDLDDEQYF TGCGCCAGCAGCGACCTCGACGACGAGCAGTACTTC
- TRBJ2-1 TRBV29-1 CSVVGVGGPLNEQFF TGCAGCGTCGTGGGGGTTGGGGGCCCCCTCAATGAGCAGTTCTTC
TRBD1 TRBJ1-2 TRBV4-2 CASSQIQGTYGYTF TGTGCCAGCAGCCAAATACAGGGGACCTATGGCTACACCTTC
TRBD1 TRBJ2-7 TRBV4-1 CASSQVGTVYEQYF TGCGCCAGCAGCCAAGTAGGGACAGTCTACGAGCAGTACTTC
- TRBJ2-2 TRBV28 CASLTSRGTGELFF TGTGCCAGCCTGACTAGTAGAGGAACCGGGGAGCTGTTTTTT
TRBD1 TRBJ1-4 TRBV5-6 CASSLAGGGEKLFF TGTGCCAGCAGCTTGGCAGGGGGAGGCGAAAAACTGTTTTTT
- TRBJ2-1 TRBV19 CASSIAGLKDEQFF TGTGCCAGTAGTATAGCCGGACTAAAGGATGAGCAGTTCTTC
- TRBJ2-7 TRBV5-4 CASSFPGQQYEQYF TGTGCCAGCAGTTTTCCGGGACAACAGTACGAGCAGTACTTC
TRBD1 TRBJ1-2 TRBV7-8 CASSSTGVSGYTF TGTGCCAGCAGCTCGACAGGGGTATCTGGCTACACCTTC
TRBD1 TRBJ1-1 TRBV5-1 CASSLGGQGVMNTEAFF TGCGCCAGCAGCTTGGGGGGACAGGGTGTTATGAACACTGAAGCTTTCTTT
- TRBJ2-3 TRBV5-1 CASSHQLAATDTQYF TGCGCCAGCTCACACCAACTAGCAGCCACAGATACGCAGTATTTT
- TRBJ2-3 TRBV29-1 CSGGLGDTQYF TGCAGCGGGGGATTAGGGGATACGCAGTATTTT